This T cell receptor beta chain appears in the sequencing data of a study of cytomegalovirus exposure and HLA in healthy donors. Researchers ran the PCR with 60 Vbeta and 13 Jbeta primers. Data came from immunoSEQ multiplex PCR; TCRdb stores just in-frame clones and leaves some out. The sample has about 190,000 clones, roughly 80% seen once. This clone was counted a few times. Its specificity is not known. The CDR3 covers 14 residues. V was clipped by 0 bases and J by 4 bases, with 6 bases between them. In germline, CDR1 is MNHNY, CDR2 SVGAGI (reference sequence). Findings and limits, study-wide: It was 164 TCR beta chains that were listed as cytomegalovirus-associated. With later analysis, a missense DCLRE1C variant became linked to TCR beta V- and J-gene trimming.

The V gene is TRBV6-6, the J gene TRBJ1-4; no firm D call. Sequencing input: PBMCs. This clonotype originated in a young woman in good health and CMV-seronegative. The CDR3 region is CASSYSSVNEKLFF. CDR3 nucleotides: TGTGCCAGCAGTTACTCTTCCGTTAATGAAAAACTGTTTTTT.